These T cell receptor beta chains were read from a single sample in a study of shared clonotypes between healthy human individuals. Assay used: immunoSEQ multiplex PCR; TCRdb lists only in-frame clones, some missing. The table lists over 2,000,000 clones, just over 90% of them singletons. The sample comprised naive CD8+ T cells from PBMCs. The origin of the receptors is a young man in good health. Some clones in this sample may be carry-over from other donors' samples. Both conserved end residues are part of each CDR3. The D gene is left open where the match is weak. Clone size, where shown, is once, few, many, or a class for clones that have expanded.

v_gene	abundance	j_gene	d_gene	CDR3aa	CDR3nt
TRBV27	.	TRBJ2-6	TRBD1	CASSPRTGLPYVLTF	TGTGCCAGCAGTCCCCGGACAGGGCTCCCGTACGTCCTGACTTTC
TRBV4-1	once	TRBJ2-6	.	CASALSGANVLTF	TGCGCCTCTGCCCTATCTGGGGCCAACGTCCTGACTTTC
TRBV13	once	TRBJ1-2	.	CASSPEGDLNYGYTF	TGTGCCAGCAGCCCCGAGGGGGACCTAAACTATGGCTACACCTTC
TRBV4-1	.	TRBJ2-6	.	CASSQVGGARDSGANVLTF	TGCGCCAGCAGCCAAGTCGGCGGGGCCCGAGACTCTGGGGCCAACGTCCTGACTTTC
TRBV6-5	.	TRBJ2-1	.	CASSYSWESGEQFF	TGTGCCAGCAGTTACTCTTGGGAGAGCGGTGAGCAGTTCTTC
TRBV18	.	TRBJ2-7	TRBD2	CASSPSPGLVGTYEQYF	TGTGCCAGCTCACCATCACCAGGACTAGTCGGGACCTACGAGCAGTACTTC
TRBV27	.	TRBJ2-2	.	CASSLTPAGTGELFF	TGTGCCAGCAGTTTAACCCCCGCAGGCACCGGGGAGCTGTTTTTT
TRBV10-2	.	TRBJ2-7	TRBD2	CASSESSILGLAAPYEQYF	TGCGCCAGCAGTGAGTCGAGTATCTTGGGACTAGCGGCCCCCTACGAGCAGTACTTC
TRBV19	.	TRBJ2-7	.	CASAGSLHEQYF	TGTGCCAGTGCTGGTAGTCTCCACGAGCAGTACTTC
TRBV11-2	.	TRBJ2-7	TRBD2	CASSLGLTLAGVRYEQYF	TGTGCCAGCAGCTTAGGTTTGACCCTAGCGGGAGTAAGGTACGAGCAGTACTTC
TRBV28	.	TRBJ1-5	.	CASSPTRYRAGGYSNQPQHF	TGTGCCAGCAGCCCCACTAGATACAGGGCGGGCGGGTATAGCAATCAGCCCCAGCATTTT
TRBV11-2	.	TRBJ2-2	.	CASSHLLAVTGELFF	TGTGCCAGCAGCCATCTCCTAGCAGTCACCGGGGAGCTGTTTTTT
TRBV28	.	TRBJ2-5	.	CASSLLGGAMGQETQYF	TGTGCCAGCAGTTTATTGGGGGGCGCGATGGGCCAAGAGACCCAGTACTTC
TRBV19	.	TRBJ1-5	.	CASSISFSNQPQHF	TGTGCCAGTAGTATTAGCTTTAGCAATCAGCCCCAGCATTTT
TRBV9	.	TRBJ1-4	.	CASSARGDEKLFF	TGTGCCAGCAGCGCTAGGGGGGATGAAAAACTGTTTTTT
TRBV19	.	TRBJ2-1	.	CASSIGGLKFF	TGTGCCAGTAGTATAGGTGGACTGAAATTCTTC
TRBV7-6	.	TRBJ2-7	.	CASSLSPLLEQYF	TGTGCCAGCAGCTTATCACCTCTCCTCGAGCAGTACTTC
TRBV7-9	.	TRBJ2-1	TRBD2	CASSNSGSNEQFF	TGTGCCAGCAGCAATAGCGGGAGTAATGAGCAGTTCTTC
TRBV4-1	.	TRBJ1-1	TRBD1	CASSQLQGTEAFF	TGCGCCAGCAGCCAACTACAGGGGACTGAAGCTTTCTTT
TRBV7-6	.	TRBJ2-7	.	CASSSGTSYEQYF	TGTGCCAGCAGCTCCGGGACTTCCTACGAGCAGTACTTC
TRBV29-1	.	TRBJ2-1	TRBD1	CSVYSGWRGTVIKNEQFF	TGCAGCGTTTACTCTGGTTGGCGAGGGACAGTAATCAAGAATGAGCAGTTCTTC
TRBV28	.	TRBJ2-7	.	CASSFRAYEQYF	TGTGCCAGCAGTTTTAGGGCCTACGAGCAGTACTTC
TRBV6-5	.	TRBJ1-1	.	CASREGMGFTEAFF	TGTGCCAGCCGAGAGGGGATGGGGTTCACTGAAGCTTTCTTT
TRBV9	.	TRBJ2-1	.	CASSAPHFEQFF	TGTGCCAGCAGCGCCCCACACTTTGAGCAGTTCTTC
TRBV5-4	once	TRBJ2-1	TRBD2	CASSLGPVAGLYNEQFF	TGTGCCAGCAGCTTGGGACCCGTAGCGGGCCTTTACAATGAGCAGTTCTTC
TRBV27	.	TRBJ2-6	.	CASGSGLLANVLTF	TGTGCCAGCGGGTCAGGCCTGTTGGCCAACGTCCTGACTTTC
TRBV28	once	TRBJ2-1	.	CASQSPRERDYNEQFF	TGTGCCAGCCAGAGTCCCCGGGAGAGGGACTACAATGAGCAGTTCTTC
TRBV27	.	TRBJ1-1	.	CASSLSAITEAFF	TGTGCCAGCAGTTTATCGGCGATAACAGAAGCTTTCTTT
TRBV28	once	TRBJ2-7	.	CASSLYRMTYEQYF	TGTGCCAGCAGTTTATACAGGATGACCTACGAGCAGTACTTC
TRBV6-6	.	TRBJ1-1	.	CASSYDSRMNTEAFF	TGTGCCAGCAGTTACGACAGCCGAATGAACACTGAAGCTTTCTTT
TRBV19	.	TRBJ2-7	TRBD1	CASRDKGAIYEQYF	TGTGCCAGTAGGGACAAGGGGGCGATCTACGAGCAGTACTTC
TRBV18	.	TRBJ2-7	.	CASSPGTLSYEQYF	TGTGCCAGCTCACCCGGGACACTGAGCTACGAGCAGTACTTC
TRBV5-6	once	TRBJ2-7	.	CASSLAGTEISYEQYF	TGTGCCAGCAGCTTGGCCGGGACTGAAATCTCCTACGAGCAGTACTTC
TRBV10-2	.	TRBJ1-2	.	CASSGRGGGYGYTF	TGCGCCAGCAGTGGTCGCGGAGGGGGCTATGGCTACACCTTC
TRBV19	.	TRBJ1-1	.	CASRASPSNTEAFF	TGTGCCAGTAGGGCAAGCCCTTCTAACACTGAAGCTTTCTTT
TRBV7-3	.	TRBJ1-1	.	CASSPIRGNTEAFF	TGTGCCAGCAGCCCTATCCGAGGGAACACTGAAGCTTTCTTT
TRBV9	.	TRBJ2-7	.	CASSDGVGVHEQYF	TGTGCCAGCAGCGACGGGGTGGGCGTCCACGAGCAGTACTTC
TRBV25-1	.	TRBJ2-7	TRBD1	CASRDRGQYEQYF	TGTGCCAGCCGGGACAGGGGGCAATACGAGCAGTACTTC
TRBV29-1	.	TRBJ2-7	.	CSVVGPDLYEQYF	TGCAGCGTTGTGGGGCCAGACCTCTACGAGCAGTACTTC
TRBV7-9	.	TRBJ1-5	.	CASSFGNQPRHF	TGTGCCAGCAGCTTCGGCAATCAGCCCCGGCATTTT
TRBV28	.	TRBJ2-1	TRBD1	CASTTVRDRANNEQFF	TGTGCCAGCACCACAGTGAGGGACAGAGCTAACAATGAGCAGTTCTTC
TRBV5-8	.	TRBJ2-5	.	CASSFPRGSRAETQYF	TGTGCCAGCAGCTTCCCCAGAGGTTCGCGGGCGGAGACCCAGTACTTC
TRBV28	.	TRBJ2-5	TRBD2	CASSSSSGRAQETQYF	TGTGCCAGCAGTTCGTCTAGCGGGAGGGCCCAAGAGACCCAGTACTTC
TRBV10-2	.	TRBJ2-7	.	CASRKNKLPVEREGQYF	TGCGCCAGCAGGAAGAATAAATTACCGGTGGAGCGAGAGGGGCAGTACTTC